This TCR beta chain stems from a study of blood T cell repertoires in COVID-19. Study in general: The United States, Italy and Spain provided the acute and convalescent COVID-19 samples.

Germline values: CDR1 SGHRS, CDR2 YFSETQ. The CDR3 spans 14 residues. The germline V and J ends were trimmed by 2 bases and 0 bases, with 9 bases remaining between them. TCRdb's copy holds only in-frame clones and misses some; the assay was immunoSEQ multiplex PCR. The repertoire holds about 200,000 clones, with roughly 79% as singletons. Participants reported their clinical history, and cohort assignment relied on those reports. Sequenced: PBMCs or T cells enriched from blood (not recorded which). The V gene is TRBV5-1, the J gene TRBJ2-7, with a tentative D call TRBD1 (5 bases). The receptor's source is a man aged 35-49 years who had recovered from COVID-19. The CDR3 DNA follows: TGCGCCAGCAGCTTCCAACAGGACTCCTACGAGCAGTACTTC. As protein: CASSFQQDSYEQYF.